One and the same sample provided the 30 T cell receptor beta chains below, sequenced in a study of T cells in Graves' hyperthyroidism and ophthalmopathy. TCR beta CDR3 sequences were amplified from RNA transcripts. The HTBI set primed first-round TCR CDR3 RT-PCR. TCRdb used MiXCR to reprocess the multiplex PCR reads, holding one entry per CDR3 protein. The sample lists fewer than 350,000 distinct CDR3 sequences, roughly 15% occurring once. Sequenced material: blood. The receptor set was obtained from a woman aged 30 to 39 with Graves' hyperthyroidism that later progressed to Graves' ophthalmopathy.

The CDR3 nucleotides are TGTGCCAGTGGAACCGGGGCCACCGAGCAGTTCTTC. This translates into CASGTGATEQFF. The rearrangement links TRBV19 to TRBJ2-1; tentatively, D is TRBD1 or TRBD2 (5 bases each). Germline V CDR1 and CDR2: LNHDA, SQIVND (reference sequence). The CDR3 is 12 amino acids. The V gene lost 8 bases and the J gene lost 10 bases, with 15 bases spanning the gap.

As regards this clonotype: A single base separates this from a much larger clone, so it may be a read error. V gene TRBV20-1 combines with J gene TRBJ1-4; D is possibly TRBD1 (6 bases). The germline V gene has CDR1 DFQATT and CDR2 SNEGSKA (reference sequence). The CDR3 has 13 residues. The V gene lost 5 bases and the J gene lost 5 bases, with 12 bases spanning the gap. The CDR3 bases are TGCAGTGCTGGCCAGGGGACCAATGAAAAACTGTTTTTT. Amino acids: CSAGQGTNEKLFF.

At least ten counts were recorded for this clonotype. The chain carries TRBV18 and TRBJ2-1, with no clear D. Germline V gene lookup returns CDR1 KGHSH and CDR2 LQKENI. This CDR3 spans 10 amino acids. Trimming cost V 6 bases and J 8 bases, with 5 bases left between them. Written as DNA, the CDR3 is TGTGCCAGCTCCCACCATGAGCAGTTCTTC. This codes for CASSHHEQFF. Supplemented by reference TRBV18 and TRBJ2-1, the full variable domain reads NAGVMQNPRHLVRRRGQEARLRCSPMKGHSHVYWYRQLPEEGLKFMVYLQKENIIDESGMPKERFSAEFPKEGPSILRIQQVVRGDSAAYFCASSHHEQFFGPGTRLTVL.

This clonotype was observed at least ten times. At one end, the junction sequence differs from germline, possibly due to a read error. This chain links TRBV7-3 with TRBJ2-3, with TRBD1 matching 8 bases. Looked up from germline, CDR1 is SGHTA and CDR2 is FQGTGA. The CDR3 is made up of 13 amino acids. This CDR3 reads CASSPTGTGTQYF. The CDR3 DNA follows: TGTGCCAGCAGCCCAACCGGGACAGGTACGCAGTATTTT.

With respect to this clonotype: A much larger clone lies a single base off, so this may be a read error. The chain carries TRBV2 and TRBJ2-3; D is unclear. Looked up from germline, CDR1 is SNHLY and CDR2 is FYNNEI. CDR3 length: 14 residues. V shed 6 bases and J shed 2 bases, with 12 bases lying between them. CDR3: CASSLRTPTDTQYF. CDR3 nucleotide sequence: TGTGCCAGCAGCCTCAGGACCCCCACAGATACGCAGTATTTT.

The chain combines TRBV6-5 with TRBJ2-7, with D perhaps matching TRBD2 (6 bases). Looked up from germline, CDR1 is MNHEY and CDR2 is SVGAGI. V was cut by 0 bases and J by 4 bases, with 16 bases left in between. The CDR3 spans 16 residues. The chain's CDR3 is CASSYSTRGSGYEQYF. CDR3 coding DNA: TGTGCCAGCAGTTACTCCACCCGGGGGTCTGGGTACGAGCAGTACTTC.

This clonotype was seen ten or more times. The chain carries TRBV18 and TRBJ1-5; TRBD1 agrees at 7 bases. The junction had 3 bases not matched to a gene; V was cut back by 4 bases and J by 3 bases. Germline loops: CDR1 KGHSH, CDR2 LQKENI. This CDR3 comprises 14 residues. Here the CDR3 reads CASSQDRDNQPQHF. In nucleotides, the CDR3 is TGTGCCAGCTCACAAGACAGGGACAATCAGCCCCAGCATTTT.

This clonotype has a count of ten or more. The CDR3 DNA reads TGTGCCAGCAGTTCCGACTTATTCTCTGGAAACACCATATATTTT. Translating it yields CASSSDLFSGNTIYF. The J gene is TRBJ1-3, the V gene TRBV28; D unresolved. V shed 4 bases and J shed 0 bases, with 10 bases lying between them. Germline V gene lookup returns CDR1 MDHEN and CDR2 SYDVKM. The length of the CDR3 is 15 residues.

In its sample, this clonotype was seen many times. CDR3 in DNA: TGTGCCAGCAGCCAAGGACTTTCAGCTAACACTGAAGCTTTCTTT. The encoded protein is CASSQGLSANTEAFF. The J gene is TRBJ1-1, the V gene TRBV3-1; D call uncertain. CDR1 is LGHDT and CDR2 is YNNKEL in the germline V gene (reference sequence). There are 15 residues in the CDR3. Trimming shortened V by 1 base and J by 2 bases, and 11 bases separated the two germline ends.

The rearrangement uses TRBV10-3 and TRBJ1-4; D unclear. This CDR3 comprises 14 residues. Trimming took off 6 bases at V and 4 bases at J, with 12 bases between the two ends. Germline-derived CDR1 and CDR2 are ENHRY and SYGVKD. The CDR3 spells CAISQTSGNEKLFF. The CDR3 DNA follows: TGTGCCATCAGCCAGACAAGCGGTAATGAAAAACTGTTTTTT.

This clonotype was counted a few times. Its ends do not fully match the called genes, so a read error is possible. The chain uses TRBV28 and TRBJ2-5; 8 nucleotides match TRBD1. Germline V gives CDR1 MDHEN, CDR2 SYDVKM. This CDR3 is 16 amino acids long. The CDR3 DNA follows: TGTGCCAGCAGCAGACGGACAGGGCCCGACCAAGGGACCCAGTACTTC. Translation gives CASSRRTGPDQGTQYF.

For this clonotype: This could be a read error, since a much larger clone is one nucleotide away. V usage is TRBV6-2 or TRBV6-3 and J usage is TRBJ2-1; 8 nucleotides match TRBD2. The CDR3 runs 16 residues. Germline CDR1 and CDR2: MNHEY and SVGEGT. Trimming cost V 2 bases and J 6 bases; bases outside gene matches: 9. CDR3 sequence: CASSYAGLGVVNEQFF. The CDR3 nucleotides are TGTGCCAGCAGTTACGCGGGACTAGGAGTGGTCAATGAGCAGTTCTTC.

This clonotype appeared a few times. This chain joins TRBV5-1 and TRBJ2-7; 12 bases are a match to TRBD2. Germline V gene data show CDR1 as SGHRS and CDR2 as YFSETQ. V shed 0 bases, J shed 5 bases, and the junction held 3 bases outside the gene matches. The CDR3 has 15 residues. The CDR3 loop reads CASSLGTSGNDEQYF. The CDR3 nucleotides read TGCGCCAGCAGCTTGGGGACTAGCGGGAACGACGAGCAGTACTTC.

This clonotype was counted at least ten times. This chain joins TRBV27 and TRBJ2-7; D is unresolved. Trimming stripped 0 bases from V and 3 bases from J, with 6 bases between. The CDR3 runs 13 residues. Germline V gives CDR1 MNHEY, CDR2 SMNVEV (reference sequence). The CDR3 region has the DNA TGTGCCAGCAGTTTATCGGGGTACTACGAGCAGTACTTC. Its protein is CASSLSGYYEQYF.

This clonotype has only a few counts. The CDR3 region is CASSFTGDTGELFF. Written as DNA, the CDR3 is TGTGCCAGCAGTTTCACAGGGGACACCGGGGAGCTGTTTTTT. This chain joins TRBV11-3 and TRBJ2-2; 7 bases match TRBD1. Germline CDR1 SGHNT, CDR2 YENEEA. The CDR3 length is 14 residues. The V and J ends lost 6 bases and 3 bases, in that order; junction bases with no gene match: 4.

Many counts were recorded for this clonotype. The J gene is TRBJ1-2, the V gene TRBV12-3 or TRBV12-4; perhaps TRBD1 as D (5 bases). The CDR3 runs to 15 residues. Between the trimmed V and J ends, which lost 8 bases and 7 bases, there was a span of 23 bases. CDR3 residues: CASASTAGLAGGYTF. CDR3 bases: TGTGCCAGCGCGTCTACCGCGGGGCTGGCGGGTGGCTACACCTTC.

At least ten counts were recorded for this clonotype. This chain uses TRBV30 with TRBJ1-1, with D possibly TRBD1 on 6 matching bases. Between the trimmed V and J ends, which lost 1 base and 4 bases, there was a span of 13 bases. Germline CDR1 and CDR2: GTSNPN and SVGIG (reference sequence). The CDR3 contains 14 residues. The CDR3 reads CAWSEGGGGTEAFF. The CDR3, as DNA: TGTGCCTGGAGTGAAGGGGGTGGGGGCACTGAAGCTTTCTTT.

CDR3: CAWLVAGGAETQYF. The CDR3, as DNA: TGTGCCTGGTTGGTAGCGGGAGGGGCAGAGACCCAGTACTTC. The genes are TRBV30 and TRBJ2-5, with 11 bases that match TRBD2. The CDR3 consists of 14 residues. V lost 5 bases to trimming and J lost 4 bases; unmatched junction nucleotides: 6. Per the germline V gene, CDR1 is GTSNPN and CDR2 is SVGIG (reference sequence).

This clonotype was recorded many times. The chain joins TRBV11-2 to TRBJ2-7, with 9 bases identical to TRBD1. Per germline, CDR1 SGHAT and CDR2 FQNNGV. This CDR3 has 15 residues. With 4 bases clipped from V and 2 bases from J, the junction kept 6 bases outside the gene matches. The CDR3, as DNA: TGTGCCAGCAGCTCCATACGGGACAGGGCCTACGAGCAGTACTTC. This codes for CASSSIRDRAYEQYF.

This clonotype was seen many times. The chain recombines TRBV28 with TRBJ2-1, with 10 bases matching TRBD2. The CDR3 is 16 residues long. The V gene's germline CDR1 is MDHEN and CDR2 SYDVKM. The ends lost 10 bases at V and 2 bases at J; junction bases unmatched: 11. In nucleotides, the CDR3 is TGTGCCACCGGGACCGCAGCGGGAGGGCCCTACAATGAGCAGTTCTTC. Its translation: CATGTAAGGPYNEQFF.

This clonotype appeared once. CDR3 in amino acids: CSAHILGQGSNQPQHF. CDR3 nucleotides: TGCAGTGCTCACATTTTGGGACAGGGGAGCAATCAGCCCCAGCATTTT. The rearrangement links TRBV20-1 to TRBJ1-5; 10 positions agree with TRBD1. Germline loops: CDR1 DFQATT, CDR2 SNEGSKA (reference sequence). The junction had 8 bases not matched to a gene; V was cut back by 5 bases and J by 1 base. The CDR3 totals 16 residues.

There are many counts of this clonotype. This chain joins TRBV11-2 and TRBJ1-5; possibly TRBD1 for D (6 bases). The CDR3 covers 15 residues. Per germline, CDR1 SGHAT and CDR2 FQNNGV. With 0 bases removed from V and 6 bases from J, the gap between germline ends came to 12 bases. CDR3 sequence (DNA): TGTGCCAGCAGCTTAGACGGGGGCGGAGGTCAGCCCCAGCATTTT. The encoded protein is CASSLDGGGGQPQHF.

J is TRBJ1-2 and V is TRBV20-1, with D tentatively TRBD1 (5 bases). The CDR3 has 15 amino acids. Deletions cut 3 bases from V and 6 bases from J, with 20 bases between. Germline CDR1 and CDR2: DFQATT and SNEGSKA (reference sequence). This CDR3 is CSARNRDAKGHGYTF. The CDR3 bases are TGCAGTGCTAGGAACCGGGACGCCAAAGGCCATGGCTACACCTTC.

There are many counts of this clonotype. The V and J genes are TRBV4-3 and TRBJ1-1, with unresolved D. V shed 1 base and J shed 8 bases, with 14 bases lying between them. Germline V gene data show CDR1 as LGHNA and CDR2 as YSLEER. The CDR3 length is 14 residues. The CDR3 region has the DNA TGCGCCAGCAGCCAAGTCGAGAGGGTGGGAGAAGCTTTCTTT. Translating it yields CASSQVERVGEAFF.

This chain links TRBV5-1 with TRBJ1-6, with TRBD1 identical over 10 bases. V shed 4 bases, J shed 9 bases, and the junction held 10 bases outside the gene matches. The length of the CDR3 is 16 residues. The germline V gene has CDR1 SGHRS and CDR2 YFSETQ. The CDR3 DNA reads TGCGCCAGCAGCGCCACACAGCGGACAGGGGGTTCACCCCTCCACTTT. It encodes CASSATQRTGGSPLHF. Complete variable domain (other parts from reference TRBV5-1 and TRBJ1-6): KAGVTQTPRYLIKTRGQQVTLSCSPISGHRSVSWYQQTPGQGLQFLFEYFSETQRNKGNFPGRFSGRQFSNSRSEMNVSTLELGDSALYLCASSATQRTGGSPLHFGNGTRLTVT.

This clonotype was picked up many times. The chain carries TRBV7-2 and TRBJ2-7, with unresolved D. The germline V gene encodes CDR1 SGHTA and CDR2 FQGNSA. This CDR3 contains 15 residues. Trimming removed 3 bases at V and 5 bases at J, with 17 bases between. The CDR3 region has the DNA TGTGCCAGCAGCTTTTCGCCTCTTAGCCGCCACGAGCAGTACTTC. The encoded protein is CASSFSPLSRHEQYF.

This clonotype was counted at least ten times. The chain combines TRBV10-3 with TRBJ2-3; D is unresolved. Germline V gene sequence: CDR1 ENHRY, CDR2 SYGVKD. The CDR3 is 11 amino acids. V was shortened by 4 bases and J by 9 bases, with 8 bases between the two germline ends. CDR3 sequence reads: CAISVAATQYF. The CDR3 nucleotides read TGTGCCATCAGTGTCGCGGCAACGCAGTATTTT.

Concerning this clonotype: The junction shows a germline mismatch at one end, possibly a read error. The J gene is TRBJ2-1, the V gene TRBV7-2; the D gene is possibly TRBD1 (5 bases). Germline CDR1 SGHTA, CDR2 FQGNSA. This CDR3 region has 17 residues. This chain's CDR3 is CASSQDSSPSSYNEQFF. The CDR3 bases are TGCGCCAGCAGCCAAGACAGTTCCCCGAGCTCCTACAATGAGCAGTTCTTC.

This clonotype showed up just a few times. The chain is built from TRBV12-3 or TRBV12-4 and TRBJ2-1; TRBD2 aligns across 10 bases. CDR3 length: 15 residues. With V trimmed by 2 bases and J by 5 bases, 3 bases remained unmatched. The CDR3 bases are TGTGCCAGCAGTTTAAGCGGGAGGGCTAACAATGAGCAGTTCTTC. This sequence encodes CASSLSGRANNEQFF.

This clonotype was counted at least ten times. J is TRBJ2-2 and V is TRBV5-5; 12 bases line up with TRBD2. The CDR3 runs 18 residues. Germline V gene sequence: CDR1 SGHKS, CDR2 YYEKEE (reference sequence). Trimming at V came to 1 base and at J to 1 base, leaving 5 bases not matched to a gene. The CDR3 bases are TGTGCCAGCAGCTTGTATACGGGACTAGCGGGGAACACCGGGGAGCTGTTTTTT. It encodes CASSLYTGLAGNTGELFF.